The 17 T cell receptor beta chains below were found in one sample sequenced in a study of cytomegalovirus exposure and HLA in healthy donors. The PCR ran on 60 Vbeta and 13 Jbeta primers. Produced via immunoSEQ multiplex PCR; TCRdb's table is partial and in-frame only. The table lists over 200,000 clones. The sample consisted of PBMCs. These receptor sequences come from a young woman in good health and CMV-seropositive.

The chain is built from TRBV5-6 and TRBJ1-3, with a weak D call TRBD1 (5 bases). Germline CDR1 and CDR2: SGHDT and YYEEEE. V was cut by 4 bases and J by 1 base, with 12 bases left in between. The CDR3 runs 15 residues. The CDR3 sequence: CASSGTETSGNTIYF. Here the CDR3 DNA reads TGTGCCAGCAGCGGGACTGAAACTTCTGGAAACACCATATATTTT.

The V and J genes are TRBV27 and TRBJ1-1; 8 bases are a match to TRBD1. J was trimmed by 5 bases and V by 5 bases; bases with no gene match: 7. CDR3 length equals 14 residues. The germline V gene encodes CDR1 MNHEY and CDR2 SMNVEV (reference sequence). This CDR3 is CASSGGQGRTEAFF. The CDR3 DNA follows: TGTGCCAGCAGTGGAGGACAGGGAAGGACTGAAGCTTTCTTT.

The chain uses TRBV5-1 and TRBJ1-2; no clear D gene. CDR1 and CDR2 from the germline V gene are SGHRS and YFSETQ. The CDR3 contains 13 residues. Between the trimmed V and J ends, which lost 1 base and 2 bases, there was a span of 6 bases. The CDR3 bases are TGCGCCAGCAGCTTGCCAGGCAACTATGGCTACACCTTC. Encoded protein: CASSLPGNYGYTF. Full variable domain (outside the CDR3, taken from reference TRBV5-1 and TRBJ1-2): KAGVTQTPRYLIKTRGQQVTLSCSPISGHRSVSWYQQTPGQGLQFLFEYFSETQRNKGNFPGRFSGRQFSNSRSEMNVSTLELGDSALYLCASSLPGNYGYTFGSGTRLTVV.

The J gene is TRBJ2-5, the V gene TRBV5-1, with 10 bases identical to TRBD1. This CDR3 has 15 residues. Trimming took 1 base from V and 3 from J; bases not matched to a gene: 3. Germline lookup yields CDR1 SGHRS and CDR2 YFSETQ. The CDR3 DNA follows: TGCGCCAGCAGCTTGATGGGGACAGGGGAAGAGACCCAGTACTTC. Its translation is CASSLMGTGEETQYF.

The CDR3 protein is CASSELTGTGDNEQFF. In nucleotides, the CDR3 is TGTGCCAGCTCAGAACTCACCGGGACAGGGGACAATGAGCAGTTCTTC. The genes are TRBV18 and TRBJ2-1; 10 bases are a match to TRBD1. CDR1 and CDR2 (germline): KGHSH, LQKENI. CDR3 size: 16 residues. V lost 5 bases to trimming and J lost 5 bases; unmatched junction nucleotides: 9. Full variable domain (outside the CDR3, taken from reference TRBV18 and TRBJ2-1): NAGVMQNPRHLVRRRGQEARLRCSPMKGHSHVYWYRQLPEEGLKFMVYLQKENIIDESGMPKERFSAEFPKEGPSILRIQQVVRGDSAAYFCASSELTGTGDNEQFFGPGTRLTVL.

V is TRBV18 and J is TRBJ1-6, with D perhaps matching TRBD1 (6 bases). Germline V CDR1 and CDR2: KGHSH, LQKENI. This CDR3 is 15 amino acids long. The ends were cut back, 3 bases at V and 8 bases at J, with 14 bases in the middle. For the CDR3, the DNA is TGTGCCAGCTCACCCGGCCAGGGGAGGGATTCACCCCTCCACTTT. It codes for CASSPGQGRDSPLHF.

The chain couples TRBV5-1 to TRBJ2-7, with D perhaps TRBD2 (7 bases). This CDR3 spans 16 amino acids. CDR1 is SGHRS and CDR2 is YFSETQ in the germline V gene. V was clipped by 5 bases and J by 2 bases, with 20 bases between them. CDR3 residues: CASRPRGGEWAYEQYF. For the CDR3, the DNA is TGCGCCAGCAGACCCAGAGGGGGGGAGTGGGCCTACGAGCAGTACTTC.

This rearrangement joins TRBV7-9 to TRBJ1-4, with D tentatively TRBD1 (6 bases). V was shortened by 5 bases and J by 7 bases, with 17 bases between the two germline ends. Germline CDR1 SEHNR, CDR2 FQNEAQ (reference sequence). There are 15 residues in the CDR3. Written as DNA, the CDR3 is TGTGCCAGCAGCCTTCAGGGGTCCCCAGGTGAAAAACTGTTTTTT. This gives the protein CASSLQGSPGEKLFF.

Comment on this clone: The same CDR3 also results from other DNA sequences found in this sample. The chain is built from TRBV5-1 and TRBJ2-1, with 8 bases aligning to TRBD1. After removal of 4 bases from V and 2 bases from J, the junction contained 5 bases not matched to a gene. Germline CDR1 and CDR2: SGHRS and YFSETQ. The length of the CDR3 is 15 residues. The CDR3 spells CASSLGQGAYNEQFF. Written as DNA, the CDR3 is TGCGCCAGCAGCCTAGGACAGGGAGCCTACAATGAGCAGTTCTTC.

The chain uses TRBV10-2 and TRBJ2-3; no clear D. The CDR3 is made up of 12 amino acids. The germline V gene has CDR1 WSHSY and CDR2 SAAADI. The V and J ends lost 7 bases and 11 bases respectively, with 16 bases between them. The CDR3 loop is CASKGTSTEQYF. The CDR3 coding sequence is TGCGCCAGCAAAGGAACTTCCACAGAGCAGTATTTT.

The chain carries TRBV9 and TRBJ2-3; TRBD1 might be the D (5 bases). The CDR3 is 19 residues long. Per germline, CDR1 SGDLS and CDR2 YYNGEE. Trimming took off 3 bases at V and 4 bases at J, with 27 bases between the two ends. The CDR3 DNA follows: TGTGCCAGCAGCGAGTACCTAGAGAGCTTTGCCTACAGGCCAGATACGCAGTATTTT. It translates to CASSEYLESFAYRPDTQYF.

This chain joins TRBV11-2 and TRBJ1-2, with 8 bases fitting TRBD1. The V segment lost 3 bases and the J segment 7 bases; nucleotides outside the gene matches: 10. Per germline, CDR1 SGHAT and CDR2 FQNNGV. The CDR3 covers 15 residues. The CDR3 sequence is CASSLTGDHALGYTF. The CDR3 nucleotides read TGTGCCAGCAGCTTGACAGGGGATCACGCTCTTGGCTACACCTTC.

This chain connects TRBV29-1 to TRBJ1-1, with 7 bases matching TRBD1. V shed 1 base, J shed 5 bases, and the junction held 7 bases outside the gene matches. This CDR3 contains 14 residues. Looked up from germline, CDR1 is SQVTM and CDR2 is ANQGSEA. In nucleotides, the CDR3 is TGCAGCGTTGAAGCAAACAGGGGTTGGACTGAAGCTTTCTTT. Protein product: CSVEANRGWTEAFF.

V gene TRBV6-6 combines with J gene TRBJ2-5, with a weak D call TRBD2 (5 bases). The ends were cut back, 5 bases at V and 4 bases at J, with 14 bases in the middle. Germline values: CDR1 MNHNY, CDR2 SVGAGI (reference sequence). The CDR3 spans 14 residues. CDR3 in amino acids: CASSLSGSAETQYF. DNA for the CDR3: TGTGCCAGCAGTCTGTCGGGGTCCGCAGAGACCCAGTACTTC.

The chain carries TRBV27 and TRBJ2-7; no firm D call. This CDR3 has 14 residues. Trimming stripped 5 bases from V and 2 bases from J, with 13 bases between. The V gene's germline CDR1 is MNHEY and CDR2 SMNVEV (reference sequence). As DNA, the CDR3 is TGTGCCAGCAGTGCCAGTCATGATACCTACGAGCAGTACTTC. Protein product: CASSASHDTYEQYF.

The chain links TRBV7-9 to TRBJ2-7; 8 nucleotides match TRBD1. Trimming cost V 5 bases and J 2 bases; bases outside gene matches: 11. The CDR3 covers 16 residues. Per the germline V gene, CDR1 is SEHNR and CDR2 is FQNEAQ (reference sequence). The CDR3 spells CASSLDQGARPYEQYF. The CDR3 DNA reads TGTGCCAGCAGCCTAGACCAGGGGGCAAGGCCCTACGAGCAGTACTTC.

The chain uses TRBV29-1 and TRBJ2-7, with a tentative D call TRBD2 (6 bases). V was pared by 4 bases and J by 2 bases, with 15 bases between. Germline assignment: CDR1 SQVTM and CDR2 ANQGSEA. This CDR3 region has 14 residues. The CDR3 DNA follows: TGCAGCGTTGGATCCGGAGGGAACACCTACGAGCAGTACTTC. It encodes CSVGSGGNTYEQYF.